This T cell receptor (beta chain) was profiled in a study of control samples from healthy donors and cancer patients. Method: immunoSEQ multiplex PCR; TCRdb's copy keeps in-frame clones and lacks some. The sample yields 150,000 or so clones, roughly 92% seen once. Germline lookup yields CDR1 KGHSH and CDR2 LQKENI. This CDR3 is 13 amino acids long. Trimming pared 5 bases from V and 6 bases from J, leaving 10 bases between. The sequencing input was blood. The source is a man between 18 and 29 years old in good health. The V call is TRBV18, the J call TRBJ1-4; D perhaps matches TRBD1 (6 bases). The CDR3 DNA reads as TGTGCCAGCTCAGAGACAGGAGATGAAAAACTGTTTTTT. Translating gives CASSETGDEKLFF.